This T cell receptor beta chain is drawn from a study of blood T cell repertoires in COVID-19. Sequencing was performed with immunoSEQ multiplex PCR; in TCRdb, only in-frame clones are kept and a portion is missing. The data hold 40,000 to 45,000 clones, with approximately 90% observed a single time. The V gene end was trimmed by 2 bases and the J gene end by 0 bases; junction bases not matched to a gene: 4. CDR3 length: 16 residues. Germline CDR1 is GTSNPN and CDR2 is SVGIG (reference sequence). Sequenced input: peripheral blood. The receptor was derived from a human donor in a cohort sampled during active COVID-19. The chain recombines TRBV30 with TRBJ1-6, with 7 bases lining up with TRBD1. Here the CDR3 reads CAWSRDRASYNSPLHF. CDR3 nucleotide sequence: TGTGCCTGGAGTCGTGACAGGGCCTCCTATAATTCACCCCTCCACTTT.